These T cell receptor beta chains were read from a single sample in a study of PD-L1 blockade in urothelial cancer. Generated by immunoSEQ multiplex PCR, the TCRdb table keeps only in-frame clones and is missing some. The sample records 100,000 to 150,000 clones, approximately 85% being singletons. Here the sequenced sample was PBMCs, taken around atezolizumab (anti-PD-L1) treatment. These receptors all come from a man over 45 with urothelial cancer. Both conserved end residues are part of each CDR3. The order of the fields is J gene, V gene, D gene, clone size, CDR3 DNA, CDR3 protein. The D gene is left open where the match is weak. Rows may omit the clone size; those that give it use once, few, many or a size class.

TRBJ2-7	TRBV2	NA	NA	TGTGCCAGCACCAGGGGACAACGCTACGAGCAGTACTTC	CASTRGQRYEQYF
TRBJ1-4	TRBV28	NA	once	TGTGCCAGCAGTTTAGGCGGGGCTGCAGAAAAACTGTTTTTT	CASSLGGAAEKLFF
TRBJ2-7	TRBV15	NA	NA	TGTGCCACCAGCAGAGTCCCGAGCCTCGCGTACGAGCAGTACTTC	CATSRVPSLAYEQYF
TRBJ1-2	TRBV28	TRBD1	NA	TGTGCCAGCAGCCTGGGGGGACAGGGGGCGCGTTACTATGGCTACACCTTC	CASSLGGQGARYYGYTF
TRBJ1-1	TRBV30	NA	NA	TGTGCCTGGAGAACATCAGGGTTAGGCACTGAAGCTTTCTTT	CAWRTSGLGTEAFF
TRBJ2-2	TRBV27	NA	NA	TGTGCCAGCAGTCCGACACGATTCACCGGGGAGCTGTTTTTT	CASSPTRFTGELFF
TRBJ1-5	TRBV4-1	NA	NA	TGCGCCAGCAGCCAAGATATTATTAGGGCAGGGGTTGAGGACCAGCATTTT	CASSQDIIRAGVEDQHF
TRBJ1-5	TRBV19	TRBD1	NA	TGTGCCAGTAATGGGGGACAGGGGGCGAGGCCCCAGCATTTT	CASNGGQGARPQHF
TRBJ1-2	TRBV7-9	TRBD1	NA	TGTGCCAGCAGCCCGGCCGGCGGGACAGGGAATGGCTACACCTTC	CASSPAGGTGNGYTF
TRBJ2-5	TRBV19	NA	NA	TGTGCCAGTAGTATAGGACTCAGATCCGGGACTCAGATGGAGACCCAGTACTTC	CASSIGLRSGTQMETQYF
TRBJ1-3	TRBV10-2	NA	NA	TGCGCCAGCATGAACAGGAACACCATATATTTT	CASMNRNTIYF
TRBJ1-1	TRBV19	NA	once	TGTGCCAGTAGTACAGTCAGGAACACTGAAGCTTTCTTT	CASSTVRNTEAFF
TRBJ1-2	TRBV2	NA	NA	TGTGCCAGCAGTGAGGGCAAAGATGGCTACACCTTC	CASSEGKDGYTF
TRBJ2-7	TRBV19	NA	NA	TGTGCCAGTTCTGGGACTTCTACCACCTACGAGCAGTACTTC	CASSGTSTTYEQYF
TRBJ2-1	TRBV9	NA	NA	TGTGCCAGCAGCCCAGGCAACTCCTACAATGAGCAGTTCTTC	CASSPGNSYNEQFF
TRBJ2-7	TRBV30	TRBD1	once	TGTGCCTGGGGGGGACAGGGCCTCTACGAGCAGTACTTC	CAWGGQGLYEQYF
TRBJ1-2	TRBV28	TRBD1	NA	TGTGCCAGCAGTCACCTGGACAGGGATAACTATGGCTACACCTTC	CASSHLDRDNYGYTF
TRBJ2-7	TRBV19	TRBD2	NA	TGTGCCAGTAGTTACCGACTAGCGAAGTTGTACGAGCAGTACTTC	CASSYRLAKLYEQYF